The 8 T cell receptor beta chains below were found in one sample sequenced in a study of human CD4 T cells and Enterobacteriaceae. Profiling relied on immunoSEQ multiplex PCR, and the TCRdb table lists in-frame clones only, not all of them. The sample holds approximately 650 clones; under 40% are singletons and the top ten take under 60%. After roughly 6-7 days, proliferating activated T cells were FACS-sorted as CFSE-low CD25+ ICOS+ cells. Memory CD4+ T cells were CFSE-labeled and cultured 2:1 with antigen-pulsed autologous monocytes. The memory gate held CD4+ cells that were not CD45RA+CCR7+CD95- naive cells, over 95% pure. The specimen sequenced was bacteria-reactive CD4+ T cells grown in culture. The subset: CFSE-low proliferating memory CD4 T cells sorted after in vitro stimulation with a heat-inactivated bacterium or M. tuberculosis lysate. Receptors originate from a human donor in good health.

This clone was counted between two and nine times. The chain carries TRBV5-1 and TRBJ2-5; 10 bases align to TRBD1. The CDR3 covers 14 residues. Germline CDR1 and CDR2: SGHRS and YFSETQ. J was trimmed by 5 bases and V by 6 bases; bases with no gene match: 7. CDR3 in DNA: TGCGCCAGCAAGACCGGGACAGGGGTGGAGACCCAGTACTTC. It specifies CASKTGTGVETQYF.

Within the sample, this clone is large. The chain couples TRBV7-6 to TRBJ2-7; D may match TRBD1 or TRBD2 (5 bases each). This CDR3 has 12 amino acids. V lost 5 bases and J lost 12, with 17 bases in between. CDR1 is SGHVS and CDR2 is FNYEAQ in the germline V gene. In DNA form, the CDR3 reads TGTGCCAGCAGCACGGGACCCCTCCCTCGGTACTTC. Residues: CASSTGPLPRYF.

The rearrangement joins TRBV6-1 to TRBJ1-6; 9 nucleotides agree with TRBD1. The CDR3 sequence is 15 residues long. The germline V gene has CDR1 MNHNS and CDR2 SASEGT. V dropped 5 bases and J dropped 8; count of bases not matched to a gene: 7. In DNA, the CDR3 is TGTGCCAGCAGTTCAGGACGACAGGGGGATTCACCCCTCCACTTT. Amino acids: CASSSGRQGDSPLHF.

The rearrangement joins TRBV6-1 to TRBJ2-4; D might be TRBD1 or TRBD2, each matching 6 bases. V was pared by 6 bases and J by 9 bases, with 18 bases between. Per the germline V gene, CDR1 is MNHNS and CDR2 is SASEGT. This CDR3 is 14 amino acids long. CDR3 sequence (DNA): TGTGCCAGCAGGCCTAGCGCCGGGGGCGGCATTCAGTACTTC. Protein product: CASRPSAGGGIQYF.

The chain carries TRBV2 and TRBJ2-7; D unresolved. The length of the CDR3 is 15 residues. Germline values: CDR1 SNHLY, CDR2 FYNNEI. V gave up 7 bases and J gave up 6 bases, with 22 bases separating them. The CDR3 DNA follows: TGTGCCAGCACGGGCGATGGCTCGGGCTTCGGCGAGCAGTACTTC. Protein product: CASTGDGSGFGEQYF.

V and J are TRBV11-2 and TRBJ1-2; 8 positions agree with TRBD1. With V trimmed by 5 bases and J by 4 bases, 6 bases remained unmatched. The CDR3 length is 14 residues. The germline gives CDR1 SGHAT, CDR2 FQNNGV. As DNA, the CDR3 is TGTGCCAGCAGCCAGACAGGGGAGGGCTATGGCTACACCTTC. It codes for CASSQTGEGYGYTF.

The chain couples TRBV29-1 to TRBJ1-3; D not certain. Trimming removed 4 bases at V and 0 bases at J, with 4 bases between. This CDR3 region has 12 residues. Per the germline V gene, CDR1 is SQVTM and CDR2 is ANQGSEA. Here the CDR3 reads CSVADSGNTIYF. The CDR3 bases are TGCAGCGTTGCGGACTCTGGAAACACCATATATTTT.

As to this clone: At one end, the junction sequence differs from germline, possibly due to a read error. The rearrangement uses TRBV15 and TRBJ1-1; maybe TRBD1 (6 bases). The germline V gene has CDR1 LNHNV and CDR2 YYDKDF (reference sequence). This CDR3 has 17 residues. CDR3 residues: CATSGDTANGGPGEAFF. As DNA, the CDR3 is TGTGCCACCAGCGGAGATACCGCCAACGGGGGCCCCGGTGAAGCTTTCTTT.